This entry concerns a single T cell receptor beta chain. Its antigen remains unknown. PCR involved 60 Vbeta and 13 Jbeta primers. The method was immunoSEQ multiplex PCR; TCRdb's version includes in-frame clones alone and lacks a portion of them. The table lists 200,000 or so clones, approximately 80% of them singletons. This sample is part of a study of cytomegalovirus exposure and HLA in healthy donors. V was pared by 4 bases and J by 5 bases, with 4 bases of the junction left unmatched. The CDR3 runs 12 residues. In germline, CDR1 is GTSNPN, CDR2 SVGIG (reference sequence). Donors likely had unrecorded immune exposures despite being nominally healthy when sampled. Study findings and constraints: TCR association rates varied by HLA locus in a later analysis, with DRB1 highest and HLA-C lowest. For presence/absence analyses, sequencing depth was assumed to be roughly uniform across donors. The study recorded about 160 TCR beta chains that were cytomegalovirus-associated.

The V gene is TRBV30, the J gene TRBJ2-7, with TRBD2 identical over 8 bases. The receptor comes from a girl aged 5-17 years in good health and CMV-seronegative. Sequenced material: PBMCs. CDR3 DNA sequence: TGTGCCTGGACCCACGGGGGGGACGAGCAGTACTTC. It yields the protein CAWTHGGDEQYF.